This T cell receptor beta chain was captured by sequencing in a study of OX40 agonist ivuxolimab in advanced cancers. Study-wide context: Dose-escalation cases comprised hepatocellular carcinoma, melanoma, renal cell or head and neck cancer. Study-wide results and limits: More expanded clones were seen, on average, in CD8+ T cells than in CD4+. Clonal expansion was among the lowest in partial responders at 0.1-3.0 mg/kg, especially CD8+.

Assay: immunoSEQ multiplex PCR; the TCRdb copy retains only in-frame clones and omits some. The sample has around 45,000 clones, around nine tenths seen once; the top ten hold less than 8%. It was autoimmune disease history or systemic immunosuppression that excluded patients. This clone was counted once. Its cognate antigen is unknown. The V end lost 6 bases, the J end lost 2 bases, and 11 bases lay between the germline ends. The germline V gene has CDR1 MNHEY and CDR2 SVGAGI. This CDR3 is built from 14 residues. The receptor's source is an adult with an advanced solid tumor such as melanoma, head and neck, liver or kidney cancer. The source material was CD4+ or CD8+ T cells sorted from blood, sampled in a trial of the OX40 agonist ivuxolimab. The chain has TRBV6-5 and TRBJ1-5; D gene unclear. The CDR3 region is CASSASWGNQPQHF. The CDR3 DNA reads as TGTGCCAGCAGCGCCTCGTGGGGCAATCAGCCCCAGCATTTT.